The T cell receptor (beta chain) described here comes from a study of blood T cells in healthy people across ages. Sample-barcoded 5' priming and a J-beta primer mix drove a second PCR of about 6 to 12 cycles. TCRdb called the 5' RACE reads again in MiXCR, with one record for every CDR3 protein. The sample records 2 million or so distinct CDR3 sequences, around 48% being singletons. Germline-derived CDR1 and CDR2 are SGHRS and YFSETQ. The CDR3 has 14 amino acids. The ends were cut back, 3 bases at V and 7 bases at J, with 14 bases in the middle. The clonotype was recovered from a woman in her thirties or forties in good health. The sample comprised blood. The J gene is TRBJ2-4, the V gene TRBV5-1; D uncertain. The CDR3 sequence is CASSSTLAVNIQYF. CDR3 in DNA: TGCGCCAGCAGCTCGACCTTGGCGGTGAACATTCAGTACTTC.